Listed here are 24 T cell receptor beta chains from one sample, sequenced in a study of shared clonotypes between healthy human individuals. Profiling relied on immunoSEQ multiplex PCR, and the TCRdb table lists in-frame clones only, not all of them. The table records about 2.4 million clones, over 85% of them present only once. Sample: naive CD4+ T cells from PBMCs. The subset denotes: CD45RA+ positively selected. The origin of the receptors is a man younger than 35 in good health. Some clones in this sample may be carry-over from other donors' samples.

DNA for the CDR3: TGTGCCAGCGAGGGGGATTCGCCCCGCACAGATACGCAGTATTTT. It codes for CASEGDSPRTDTQYF. The rearrangement joins TRBV28 to TRBJ2-3; weak D call: TRBD1 (6 bases). The ends were cut back, 8 bases at V and 1 base at J, with 16 bases in the middle. Looked up from germline, CDR1 is MDHEN and CDR2 is SYDVKM. This CDR3 region has 15 residues.

The chain couples TRBV4-1 to TRBJ1-5; 7 positions agree with TRBD1. This CDR3 spans 15 amino acids. The ends lost 3 bases at V and 4 bases at J; junction bases unmatched: 6. CDR1 and CDR2 (germline): MGHRA, YSYEKL. The CDR3: CASSQANRGNQPQHF. The DNA for the CDR3 is TGCGCCAGCAGCCAGGCAAACAGGGGTAATCAGCCCCAGCATTTT.

This chain connects TRBV5-1 to TRBJ2-3; 7 nucleotides line up with TRBD2. The V gene's germline CDR1 is SGHRS and CDR2 YFSETQ. J gave up 3 bases and V 3 bases, and 7 bases lay outside the gene matches. The CDR3 is 15 residues long. CDR3 sequence: CASSSVTSVTDTQYF. The CDR3 DNA sequence: TGCGCCAGCAGCTCCGTAACTAGCGTGACAGATACGCAGTATTTT.

As to this clone: Other DNA sequences from this sample encode an identical CDR3 as well. The chain uses TRBV28 and TRBJ1-2; no definite D call. V lost 5 bases and J 3 bases, leaving 7 bases between the germline ends. There are 12 residues in the CDR3. Germline lookup yields CDR1 MDHEN and CDR2 SYDVKM. CDR3 nucleotide sequence: TGTGCCAGCAGTAGCCTTTACTATGGCTACACCTTC. Protein: CASSSLYYGYTF.

CDR3 in amino acids: CASSSGYSGRTYEQYF. As DNA, the CDR3 is TGTGCCAGCAGTTCCGGTTATAGCGGGAGAACCTACGAGCAGTACTTC. The genes are TRBV28 and TRBJ2-7, with TRBD2 matching 9 bases. After removal of 4 bases from V and 2 bases from J, the junction contained 9 bases not matched to a gene. The CDR3 totals 16 residues. From germline, CDR1 is MDHEN and CDR2 SYDVKM.

This chain joins TRBV5-4 and TRBJ2-7; no firm D call. Trimming pared 0 bases from V and 0 bases from J, leaving 10 bases between. The CDR3 extends over 15 amino acids. Germline V CDR1 and CDR2: SGHNT, YYREEE (reference sequence). The DNA for the CDR3 is TGTGCCAGCAGCTTGGGGCAGAGTTACTCCTACGAGCAGTACTTC. Protein: CASSLGQSYSYEQYF.

V gene TRBV6-5 combines with J gene TRBJ1-3; D remains ambiguous. From germline, CDR1 is MNHEY and CDR2 SVGAGI. CDR3 length: 16 residues. Trimming removed 0 bases from V and 9 bases from J, with 18 bases in between. CDR3 region: CASSYSRVTGLGTIYF. As DNA, the CDR3 is TGTGCCAGCAGTTACTCGAGAGTAACGGGTTTGGGCACCATATATTTT.

This chain joins TRBV15 and TRBJ2-1; the match to TRBD2 covers 7 bases. In germline, CDR1 is LNHNV, CDR2 YYDKDF (reference sequence). The V gene end was trimmed by 0 bases and the J gene end by 12 bases; junction bases not matched to a gene: 8. The CDR3 has 14 amino acids. This CDR3 reads CATSRDRLSGGQFF. The CDR3 DNA sequence: TGTGCCACCAGCAGAGATCGGCTCTCGGGAGGGCAGTTCTTC.

The genes are TRBV7-9 and TRBJ2-3; 8 nucleotides agree with TRBD1. V lost 8 bases and J lost 0; bases outside the gene matches: 1. Per germline, CDR1 SEHNR and CDR2 FQNEAQ (reference sequence). The CDR3 covers 13 residues. CDR3 nucleotide sequence: TGTGCCAGCGGACAGGGCAGCACAGATACGCAGTATTTT. Protein: CASGQGSTDTQYF. The full variable domain, with the rest looked up from reference TRBV7-9 and TRBJ2-3, is DTGVSQNPRHKITKRGQNVTFRCDPISEHNRLYWYRQTLGQGPEFLTYFQNEAQLEKSRLLSDRFSAERPKGSFSTLEIQRTEQGDSAMYLCASGQGSTDTQYFGPGTRLTVL.

The chain is built from TRBV7-9 and TRBJ2-5, with 10 bases aligning to TRBD2. Germline V gene data show CDR1 as SEHNR and CDR2 as FQNEAQ (reference sequence). The V gene end was trimmed by 1 base and the J gene end by 7 bases; junction bases not matched to a gene: 9. The CDR3 has 16 amino acids. Here the CDR3 DNA reads TGTGCCAGCAGCTTAGGGGTAGCGGGAGGACCTGGGACCCAGTACTTC. As protein: CASSLGVAGGPGTQYF.

As to this clone: Other DNA sequences in the same sample also yield this CDR3. The V gene is TRBV5-1, the J gene TRBJ1-3, with D uncertain. CDR3 length: 13 residues. The germline V gene encodes CDR1 SGHRS and CDR2 YFSETQ. V lost 0 bases and J lost 3, with 4 bases in between. CDR3 loop: CASSLGLGNTIYF. The CDR3 DNA reads as TGCGCCAGCAGCTTGGGGCTTGGAAACACCATATATTTT.

This clone was seen more than once but under ten times. V and J are TRBV2 and TRBJ1-5, with D hard to call. V was shortened by 6 bases and J by 5 bases, with 5 bases between the two germline ends. CDR1 is SNHLY and CDR2 is FYNNEI in the germline V gene. The CDR3 has 11 amino acids. The CDR3 protein is CASRGDQPQHF. The DNA for the CDR3 is TGTGCCAGCAGGGGCGATCAGCCCCAGCATTTT.

This chain connects TRBV5-1 to TRBJ2-7; D gene ambiguous. The germline gives CDR1 SGHRS, CDR2 YFSETQ. The CDR3 totals 15 residues. V gave up 4 bases and J gave up 5 bases, with 19 bases separating them. CDR3 residues: CASSPLTGSDHEQYF. CDR3 sequence (DNA): TGCGCCAGCAGCCCATTGACTGGGTCGGACCACGAGCAGTACTTC.

The CDR3 protein is CASSFGRLYRTSTDTQYF. The CDR3 coding sequence is TGTGCCAGCAGTTTCGGACGGCTATACCGCACTAGCACAGATACGCAGTATTTT. This rearrangement joins TRBV27 to TRBJ2-3; no reliable D call. V was pared by 3 bases and J by 0 bases, with 19 bases between. Germline V gives CDR1 MNHEY, CDR2 SMNVEV (reference sequence). The CDR3 has 18 amino acids.

About this clone itself: No DNA is shown, since the ends of the CDR3 on it are uncertain; the CDR3 is the one TCRdb lists. The gene calls are TRBV5-1 and TRBJ2-7. The CDR3 region is 16 residues in length, termini included. The germline gives CDR1 SGHRS, CDR2 YFSETQ. The CDR3 spells CASSVGPGTAVVEQYF.

On this clone itself: The same CDR3 is also encoded by other DNA sequences in this sample. The CDR3 region is CASSVLAGGDNEQFF. Written as DNA, the CDR3 is TGTGCCAGCAGCGTTCTAGCGGGAGGTGACAATGAGCAGTTCTTC. The chain combines TRBV9 with TRBJ2-1; 11 bases align to TRBD2. Germline V gene data show CDR1 as SGDLS and CDR2 as YYNGEE. The V gene end was trimmed by 2 bases and the J gene end by 5 bases; junction bases not matched to a gene: 3. The CDR3 covers 15 residues. Using reference TRBV9 and TRBJ2-1 for the parts outside the CDR3, the full variable domain is DSGVTQTPKHLITATGQRVTLRCSPRSGDLSVYWYQQSLDQGLQFLIQYYNGEERAKGNILERFSAQQFPDLHSELNLSSLELGDSALYFCASSVLAGGDNEQFFGPGTRLTVL.

The chain recombines TRBV10-3 with TRBJ2-3; tentative D call: TRBD1 (6 bases). The CDR3 spans 14 residues. CDR1 is ENHRY, CDR2 SYGVKD, per germline. V was pared by 6 bases and J by 3 bases, with 13 bases between. CDR3 sequence: CAIRNRERTDTQYF. In DNA, the CDR3 is TGTGCCATCAGAAACAGGGAAAGGACAGATACGCAGTATTTT.

The chain combines TRBV28 with TRBJ1-5, with 7 bases that match TRBD1. Trimming removed 6 bases from V and 3 bases from J; junction bases left unmatched: 14. This CDR3 region has 17 residues. CDR1 and CDR2 (germline): MDHEN, SYDVKM. The CDR3 is CASSPPDRARFNQPQHF. DNA for the CDR3: TGTGCCAGCAGCCCACCTGACAGGGCGAGGTTCAATCAGCCCCAGCATTTT.

The chain combines TRBV4-2 with TRBJ2-7, with D perhaps matching TRBD2 (6 bases). The CDR3 extends over 16 amino acids. Germline CDR1 reads LGHNA; CDR2 reads YNFKEQ. Between the trimmed V and J ends, which lost 2 bases and 0 bases, there was a span of 14 bases. The CDR3 region is CASSQSVAASSYEQYF. Written as DNA, the CDR3 is TGTGCCAGCAGCCAATCCGTAGCGGCCAGCTCCTACGAGCAGTACTTC.

The rearrangement uses TRBV30 and TRBJ2-1; 8 nucleotides match TRBD2. The CDR3 is made up of 10 amino acids. Looked up from germline, CDR1 is GTSNPN and CDR2 is SVGIG (reference sequence). The CDR3 DNA is TGTGTTATAGCGGGAAATGAGCAGTTCTTC. It encodes CVIAGNEQFF.

This clone was seen once. The chain joins TRBV7-2 to TRBJ2-7; D call uncertain. V lost 3 bases to trimming and J lost 7 bases, with 16 bases between them. This CDR3 spans 14 amino acids. Germline assignment: CDR1 SGHTA and CDR2 FQGNSA. CDR3 sequence (DNA): TGTGCCAGCAGCTTGCATCCCGTCCGTGGGGAGCAGTACTTC. It yields the protein CASSLHPVRGEQYF.

The gene calls are TRBV5-1 and TRBJ2-6; 7 nucleotides match TRBD1. The CDR3 has 16 amino acids. Germline V lookup: CDR1 SGHRS, CDR2 YFSETQ. V lost 4 bases and J lost 4; bases outside the gene matches: 8. Here the CDR3 DNA reads TGCGCCAGCAGCATGGACAGGCTCTCAGGGGCCAACGTCCTGACTTTC. Protein: CASSMDRLSGANVLTF.

The CDR3 loop is CASSLDSGGLAGELFF. Written as DNA, the CDR3 is TGTGCCAGCAGCTTGGATAGCGGGGGGCTGGCCGGGGAGCTGTTTTTT. The rearrangement joins TRBV5-6 to TRBJ2-2, with 10 nucleotides matching TRBD2. Per the germline V gene, CDR1 is SGHDT and CDR2 is YYEEEE. V shed 0 bases and J 6 bases; nucleotides not matched to a gene: 5. The CDR3 contains 16 residues.

With regard to this clone: Other DNA sequences from this sample encode an identical CDR3 as well. V gene TRBV15 combines with J gene TRBJ2-5; D perhaps matches TRBD2 (5 bases). V was trimmed by 1 base and J by 2 bases, leaving 8 bases between them. The germline V gene encodes CDR1 LNHNV and CDR2 YYDKDF (reference sequence). The CDR3 length is 14 residues. The DNA for the CDR3 is TGTGCCACCAGCAGAGGGCGGGCACAAGAGACCCAGTACTTC. This gives the protein CATSRGRAQETQYF.